The 17 T cell receptor beta chains below come from one sample, sequenced in a study of shared clonotypes between healthy human individuals. Profiled with immunoSEQ multiplex PCR; TCRdb holds only in-frame clones, not every one. The table shows roughly 500,000 clones, with around 80% occurring only once. The sequenced material came from PBMCs. The source is a woman in her thirties or forties in good health. Some clones in this sample may be carry-over from other donors' samples.

The chain recombines TRBV6-1 with TRBJ2-7; D is tentatively TRBD1 or TRBD2 (5 bases each). The germline V gene has CDR1 MNHNS and CDR2 SASEGT. V shed 7 bases and J shed 0 bases, with 16 bases lying between them. The CDR3 runs 15 residues. The CDR3: CASKAQWGSSYEQYF. DNA of the CDR3: TGTGCCAGCAAAGCCCAGTGGGGGAGCTCCTACGAGCAGTACTTC.

The chain couples TRBV16 to TRBJ1-4; TRBD1 aligns across 7 bases. V shed 0 bases, J shed 3 bases, and the junction held 4 bases outside the gene matches. The CDR3 totals 16 residues. Per germline, CDR1 KGHSY and CDR2 FQNENV. The CDR3 region has the DNA TGTGCCAGCAGCCAATCCCACAGGGGATCTAATGAAAAACTGTTTTTT. Protein product: CASSQSHRGSNEKLFF.

The rearrangement links TRBV7-2 to TRBJ2-3; 7 bases fit TRBD2. In germline, CDR1 is SGHTA, CDR2 FQGNSA. Losses at the gene ends were 0 bases for V and 6 bases for J; bases not matched to a gene: 3. The CDR3 runs to 14 residues. Here the CDR3 DNA reads TGTGCCAGCAGCTTAGCGGGAGGGTTGGATACGCAGTATTTT. It translates to CASSLAGGLDTQYF.

This clone was recorded a few times. V gene TRBV11-3 combines with J gene TRBJ1-1; the D is unclear. The germline V gene encodes CDR1 SGHNT and CDR2 YENEEA. This CDR3 is built from 14 residues. The ends were cut back, 2 bases at V and 4 bases at J, with 11 bases in the middle. CDR3 protein: CASSLNPQGTEAFF. The CDR3 region has the DNA TGTGCCAGCAGCTTAAACCCCCAAGGCACTGAAGCTTTCTTT.

The table lists this clone with a few counts. The chain has TRBV7-9 and TRBJ2-6; no clear D. Germline V gene data show CDR1 as SEHNR and CDR2 as FQNEAQ (reference sequence). The V end lost 5 bases, the J end lost 0 bases, and 8 bases lay between the germline ends. This CDR3 region has 15 residues. CDR3 protein: CASSPWISGANVLTF. For the CDR3, the DNA is TGTGCCAGCAGCCCATGGATCTCTGGGGCCAACGTCCTGACTTTC.

The V and J genes are TRBV28 and TRBJ1-2, with D perhaps TRBD1 (5 bases). The V gene's germline CDR1 is MDHEN and CDR2 SYDVKM. Trimming removed 7 bases from V and 7 bases from J, with 16 bases in between. CDR3 length: 13 residues. CDR3 sequence (DNA): TGTGCCAGCACCGCTGGGGGGGTCCTTGGCTACACCTTC. Translated: CASTAGGVLGYTF.

To note about this clone: This may arise from a read error, as a much more abundant clone is one base away. Other DNA variants within this sample encode the same CDR3. V is TRBV2 and J is TRBJ1-1; D unclear. The CDR3 is made up of 13 amino acids. CDR1 and CDR2 (germline): SNHLY, FYNNEI. The CDR3 sequence: CASLRQPNTEAFF. The CDR3 DNA follows: TGTGCCAGCTTGCGGCAGCCCAACACTGAAGCTTTCTTC.

The chain carries TRBV28 and TRBJ2-1, with D possibly called TRBD1 or TRBD2 (5 bases each). CDR3 length equals 14 residues. The V gene lost 5 bases and the J gene lost 5 bases, with 13 bases spanning the gap. Germline V gives CDR1 MDHEN, CDR2 SYDVKM. The CDR3 region has the DNA TGTGCCAGCAGTCCACCGGGACGGAACAATGAGCAGTTCTTC. It codes for CASSPPGRNNEQFF.

The chain carries TRBV9 and TRBJ1-5; 10 nucleotides match TRBD1. V shed 4 bases and J 9 bases; nucleotides not matched to a gene: 4. CDR3 size: 13 residues. In germline, CDR1 is SGDLS, CDR2 YYNGEE. CDR3 residues: CASSFGDRGPQHF. Written as DNA, the CDR3 is TGTGCCAGCAGCTTCGGGGACAGGGGGCCCCAGCATTTT.

The chain uses TRBV27 and TRBJ1-2, with D hard to call. V lost 5 bases and J 8 bases, leaving 18 bases between the germline ends. CDR1 is MNHEY and CDR2 is SMNVEV in the germline V gene (reference sequence). The CDR3 loop spans 14 amino acids. DNA for the CDR3: TGTGCCAGCAGTAAAGCCGGGCCAGCTTCGGGCTACACCTTC. It translates to CASSKAGPASGYTF.

This clone has more than one count but fewer than ten. V gene TRBV19 combines with J gene TRBJ1-5; D gene uncertain. CDR1 LNHDA and CDR2 SQIVND come from the germline V gene (reference sequence). The V gene lost 0 bases and the J gene lost 4 bases, with 4 bases spanning the gap. This CDR3 spans 13 amino acids. CDR3 DNA: TGTGCCAGTAGTATAGACAAGAATCAGCCCCAGCATTTT. Translating gives CASSIDKNQPQHF.

CDR3 residues: CACRWGRYETQYF. The CDR3 DNA follows: TGTGCCTGCCGGTGGGGGAGGTACGAGACCCAGTACTTC. The chain recombines TRBV6-1 with TRBJ2-5; D might be TRBD2 (6 bases). The CDR3 consists of 13 residues. V lost 11 bases and J 5 bases, leaving 18 bases between the germline ends. CDR1 is MNHNS, CDR2 SASEGT, per germline.

This clone occurred many times. The rearrangement uses TRBV11-2 and TRBJ2-7; 10 nucleotides line up with TRBD1. The CDR3 loop spans 15 amino acids. With V trimmed by 6 bases and J by 7 bases, 12 bases remained unmatched. Germline lookup yields CDR1 SGHAT and CDR2 FQNNGV. The CDR3 region is CASSLRQGATGEQYF. Written as DNA, the CDR3 is TGTGCCAGCAGTTTAAGACAGGGGGCTACAGGGGAGCAGTACTTC. The full variable domain, its missing parts supplied by reference TRBV11-2 and TRBJ2-7, is EAGVAQSPRYKIIEKRQSVAFWCNPISGHATLYWYQQILGQGPKLLIQFQNNGVVDDSQLPKDRFSAERLKGVDSTLKIQPAKLEDSAVYLCASSLRQGATGEQYFGPGTRLTVT.

This clone was picked up many times. V usage is TRBV28 and J usage is TRBJ1-5; D gene uncertain. Germline V CDR1 and CDR2: MDHEN, SYDVKM. The CDR3 length is 15 residues. With 3 bases removed from V and 1 base from J, the gap between germline ends came to 10 bases. The CDR3 is CASSLGRRSNQPQHF. The CDR3 nucleotides are TGTGCCAGCAGTTTGGGCCGCAGGAGCAATCAGCCCCAGCATTTT.

The V and J genes are TRBV9 and TRBJ1-6; no clear D. V lost 4 bases to trimming and J lost 7 bases, with 12 bases between them. The CDR3 has 14 residues. Germline V gene sequence: CDR1 SGDLS, CDR2 YYNGEE. Here the CDR3 DNA reads TGTGCCAGCAGCCCCCACGTAGGGAATTCACCCCTCCACTTT. This sequence encodes CASSPHVGNSPLHF.

The chain links TRBV9 to TRBJ1-1; D is ambiguous. V was trimmed by 0 bases and J by 3 bases, leaving 9 bases between them. CDR1 and CDR2 from the germline V gene are SGDLS and YYNGEE. This CDR3 region has 14 residues. In nucleotides, the CDR3 is TGTGCCAGCAGCGTAGAGGCAGGCGACACTGAAGCTTTCTTT. Translating gives CASSVEAGDTEAFF.

In this sample, this clone turned up a few times. The rearrangement links TRBV14 to TRBJ1-2; D remains unclear. Germline loops: CDR1 SGHDN, CDR2 FVKESK. The CDR3 is 13 residues long. V lost 1 base and J lost 2, with 5 bases in between. The CDR3 sequence: CASSQGYNYGYTF. The CDR3, as DNA: TGTGCCAGCAGCCAAGGTTACAACTATGGCTACACCTTC.